The entry below gives a single T cell receptor beta chain sequence along with its context. This entry belongs to a study of blood T cell repertoires in COVID-19. Study-level background: There were acute and convalescent COVID-19 samples, and they came from the United States, Italy and Spain. T cells, B-cell-depleted T cells, or PBMCs supplied cDNA or gDNA.

CDR1 and CDR2 (germline): GTSNPN, SVGIG (reference sequence). The CDR3 extends over 12 amino acids. V shed 4 bases and J shed 5 bases, with 11 bases lying between them. In the original workflow: Reference gene primer amplification gave nucleated cell count estimates. The data were produced by immunoSEQ multiplex PCR, yet TCRdb's version contains in-frame clones alone and is incomplete. V, J and clone size were drawn from that table, and D and trimming were deduced from the DNA. The sample consists of 150,000 to 200,000 clones, 88% of them appearing once. The chain combines TRBV30 with TRBJ2-5; D might be TRBD1 (5 bases). The sample was peripheral blood. The TCR sequence derives from a human donor in a cohort sampled during active COVID-19. Here the CDR3 DNA reads TGTGCCTGGACAGGGCGCGGTGAGACCCAGTACTTC. Translating it yields CAWTGRGETQYF.